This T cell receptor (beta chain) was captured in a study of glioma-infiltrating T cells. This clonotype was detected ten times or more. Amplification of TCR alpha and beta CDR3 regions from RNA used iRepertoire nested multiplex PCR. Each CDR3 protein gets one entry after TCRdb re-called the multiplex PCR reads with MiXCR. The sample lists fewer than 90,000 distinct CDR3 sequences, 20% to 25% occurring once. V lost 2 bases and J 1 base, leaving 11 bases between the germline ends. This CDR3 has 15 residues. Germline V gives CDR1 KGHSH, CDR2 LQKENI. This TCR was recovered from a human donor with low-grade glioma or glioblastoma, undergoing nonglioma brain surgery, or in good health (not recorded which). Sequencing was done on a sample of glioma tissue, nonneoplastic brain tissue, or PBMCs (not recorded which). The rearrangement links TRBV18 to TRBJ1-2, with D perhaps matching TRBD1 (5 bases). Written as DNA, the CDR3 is TGTGCCAGCTCACCAAGGGGTTTGAGTAACTATGGCTACACCTTC. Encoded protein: CASSPRGLSNYGYTF.